The entry below gives a single TCR beta chain sequence along with its context. Here immunoSEQ multiplex PCR was the method, and the copy in TCRdb shows in-frame clones only, minus some. The sample has tens of thousands of clones; roughly 85% are singletons. The sample belongs to a study of control samples from healthy donors and cancer patients. Sequencing was carried out using PBMCs. This TCR came from a woman in her 50s with lung cancer.

In DNA, the CDR3 is TGTGCCAGCAGCCGGGGGGATGGCTACACCTTC. Encoded protein: CASSRGDGYTF. The chain carries TRBV7-9 and TRBJ1-2; maybe TRBD1 (5 bases). CDR3 length: 11 residues. Trimming stripped 5 bases from V and 6 bases from J, with 7 bases between. CDR1 is SEHNR and CDR2 is FQNEAQ in the germline V gene (reference sequence).